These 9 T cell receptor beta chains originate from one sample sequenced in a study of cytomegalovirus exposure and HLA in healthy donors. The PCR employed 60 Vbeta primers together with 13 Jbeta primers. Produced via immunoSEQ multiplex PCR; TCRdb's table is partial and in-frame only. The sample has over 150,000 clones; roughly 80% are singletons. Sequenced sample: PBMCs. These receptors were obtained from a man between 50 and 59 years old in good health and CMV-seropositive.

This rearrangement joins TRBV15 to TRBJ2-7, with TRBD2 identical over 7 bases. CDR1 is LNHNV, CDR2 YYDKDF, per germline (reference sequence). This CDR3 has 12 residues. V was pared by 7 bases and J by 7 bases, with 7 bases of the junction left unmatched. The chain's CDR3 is CATNAGVGEQYF. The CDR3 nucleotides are TGTGCCACCAATGCGGGAGTAGGAGAGCAGTACTTC.

The CDR3 DNA follows: TGTGCCAGCAGCTCACTAGCGGGGGGGATAGCCGCCTACAATGAGCAGTTCTTC. This gives the protein CASSSLAGGIAAYNEQFF. This sequence joins TRBV7-8 and TRBJ2-1, with 13 bases identical to TRBD2. The V gene's germline CDR1 is SGHVS and CDR2 FQNEAQ. The trim removed 4 bases at V and 2 bases at J, leaving 8 bases unmatched. The CDR3 has 18 amino acids.

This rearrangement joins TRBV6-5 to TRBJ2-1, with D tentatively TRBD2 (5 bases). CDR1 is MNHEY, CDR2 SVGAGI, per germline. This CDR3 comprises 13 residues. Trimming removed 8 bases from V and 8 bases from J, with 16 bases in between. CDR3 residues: CASRSHGVDEQFF. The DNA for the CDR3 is TGTGCCAGCCGCTCCCACGGGGTAGATGAGCAGTTCTTC.

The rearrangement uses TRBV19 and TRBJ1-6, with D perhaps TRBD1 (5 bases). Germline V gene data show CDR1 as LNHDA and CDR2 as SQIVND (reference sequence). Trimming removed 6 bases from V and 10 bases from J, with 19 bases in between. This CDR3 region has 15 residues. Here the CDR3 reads CASSPDRGHISPLHF. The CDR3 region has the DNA TGTGCCAGTAGCCCAGATCGTGGACATATATCACCCCTCCACTTT.

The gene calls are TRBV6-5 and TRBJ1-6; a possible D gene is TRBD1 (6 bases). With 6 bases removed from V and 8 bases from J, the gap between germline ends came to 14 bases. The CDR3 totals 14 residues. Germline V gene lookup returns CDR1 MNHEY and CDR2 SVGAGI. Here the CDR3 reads CASRTRGFYSPLHF. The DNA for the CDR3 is TGTGCCAGCAGAACTAGGGGGTTTTATTCACCCCTCCACTTT.

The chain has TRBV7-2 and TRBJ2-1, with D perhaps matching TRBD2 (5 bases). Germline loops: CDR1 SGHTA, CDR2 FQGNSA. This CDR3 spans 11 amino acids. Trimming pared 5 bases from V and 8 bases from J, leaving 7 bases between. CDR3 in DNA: TGTGCCAGCAGCCTCGGGGATGAGCAGTTCTTC. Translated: CASSLGDEQFF.

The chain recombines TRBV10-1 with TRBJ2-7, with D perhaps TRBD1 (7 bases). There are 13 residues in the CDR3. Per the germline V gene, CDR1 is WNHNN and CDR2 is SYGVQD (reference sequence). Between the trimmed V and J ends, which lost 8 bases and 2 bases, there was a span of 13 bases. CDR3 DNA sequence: TGCGCCAGCCGGAGGGGGCCGACCTACGAGCAGTACTTC. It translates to CASRRGPTYEQYF.

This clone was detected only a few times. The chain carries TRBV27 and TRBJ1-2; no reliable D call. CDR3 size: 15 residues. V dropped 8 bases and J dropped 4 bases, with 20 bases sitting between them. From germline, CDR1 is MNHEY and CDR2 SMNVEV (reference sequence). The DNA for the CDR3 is TGTGCCAGCGGGTGGGGATCTATGGGAGTCTATGGCTACACCTTC. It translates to CASGWGSMGVYGYTF.

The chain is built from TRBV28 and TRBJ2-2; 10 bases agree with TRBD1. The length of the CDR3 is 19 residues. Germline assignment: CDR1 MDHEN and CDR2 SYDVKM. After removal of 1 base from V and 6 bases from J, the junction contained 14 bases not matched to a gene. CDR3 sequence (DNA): TGTGCCAGCAGTTTATTCCTGTTCCCGGGACAGGGGCGTTCCGGGGAGCTGTTTTTT. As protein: CASSLFLFPGQGRSGELFF.